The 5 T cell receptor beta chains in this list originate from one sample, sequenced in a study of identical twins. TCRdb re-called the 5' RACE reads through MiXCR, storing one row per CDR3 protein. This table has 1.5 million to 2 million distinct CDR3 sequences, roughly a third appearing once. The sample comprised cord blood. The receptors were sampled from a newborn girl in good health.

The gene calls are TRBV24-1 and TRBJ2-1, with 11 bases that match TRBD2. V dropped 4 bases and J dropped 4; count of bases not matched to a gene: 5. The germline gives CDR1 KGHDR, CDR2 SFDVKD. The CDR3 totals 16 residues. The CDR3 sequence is CATSDPGLAEYNEQFF. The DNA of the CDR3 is TGTGCCACCAGTGACCCGGGACTAGCGGAGTACAATGAGCAGTTCTTC.

The CDR3 reads CSAASGRGADTQYF. CDR3 bases: TGCAGTGCTGCTAGCGGGAGGGGGGCAGATACGCAGTATTTT. The rearrangement uses TRBV20-1 and TRBJ2-3; TRBD2 matches at 12 bases. V shed 5 bases, J shed 4 bases, and the junction held 4 bases outside the gene matches. The V gene's germline CDR1 is DFQATT and CDR2 SNEGSKA (reference sequence). This CDR3 is built from 14 residues.

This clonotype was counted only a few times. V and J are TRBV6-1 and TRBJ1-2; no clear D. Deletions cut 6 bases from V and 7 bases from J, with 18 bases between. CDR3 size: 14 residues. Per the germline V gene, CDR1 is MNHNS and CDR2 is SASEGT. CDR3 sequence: CASRERVEEGGYTF. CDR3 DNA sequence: TGTGCCAGCAGGGAACGAGTGGAAGAGGGTGGCTACACCTTC.

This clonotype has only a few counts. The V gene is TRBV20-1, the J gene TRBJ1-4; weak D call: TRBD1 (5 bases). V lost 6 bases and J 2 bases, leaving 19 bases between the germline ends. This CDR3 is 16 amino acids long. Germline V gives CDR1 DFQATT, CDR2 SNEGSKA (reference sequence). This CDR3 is CSAMGLRGYTNEKLFF. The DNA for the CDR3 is TGCAGTGCGATGGGGTTGAGGGGTTACACTAATGAAAAACTGTTTTTT.

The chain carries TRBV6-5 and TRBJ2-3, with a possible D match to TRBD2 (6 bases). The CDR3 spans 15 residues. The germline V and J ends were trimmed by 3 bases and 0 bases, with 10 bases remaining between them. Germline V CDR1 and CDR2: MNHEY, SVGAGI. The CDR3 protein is CASSYRRESTDTQYF. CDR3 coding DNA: TGTGCCAGCAGTTATCGGCGGGAAAGCACAGATACGCAGTATTTT.